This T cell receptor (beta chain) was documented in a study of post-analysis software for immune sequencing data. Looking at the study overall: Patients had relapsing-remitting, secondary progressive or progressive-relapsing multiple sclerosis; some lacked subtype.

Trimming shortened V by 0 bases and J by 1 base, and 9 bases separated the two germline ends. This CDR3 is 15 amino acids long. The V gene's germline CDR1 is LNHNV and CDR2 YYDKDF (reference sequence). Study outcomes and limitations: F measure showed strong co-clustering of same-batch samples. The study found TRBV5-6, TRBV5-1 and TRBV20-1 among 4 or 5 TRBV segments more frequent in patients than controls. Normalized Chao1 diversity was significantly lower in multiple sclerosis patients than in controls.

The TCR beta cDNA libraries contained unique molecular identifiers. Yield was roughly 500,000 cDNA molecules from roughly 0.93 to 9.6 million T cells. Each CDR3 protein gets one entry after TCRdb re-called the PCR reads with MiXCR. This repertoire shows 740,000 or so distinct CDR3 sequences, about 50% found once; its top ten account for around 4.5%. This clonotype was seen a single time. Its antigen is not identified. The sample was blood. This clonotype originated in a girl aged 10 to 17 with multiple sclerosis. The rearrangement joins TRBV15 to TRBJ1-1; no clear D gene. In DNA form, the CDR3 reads TGTGCCACCAGCAGAGATAAGGCGGCGAACACTGAAGCTTTCTTT. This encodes CATSRDKAANTEAFF.